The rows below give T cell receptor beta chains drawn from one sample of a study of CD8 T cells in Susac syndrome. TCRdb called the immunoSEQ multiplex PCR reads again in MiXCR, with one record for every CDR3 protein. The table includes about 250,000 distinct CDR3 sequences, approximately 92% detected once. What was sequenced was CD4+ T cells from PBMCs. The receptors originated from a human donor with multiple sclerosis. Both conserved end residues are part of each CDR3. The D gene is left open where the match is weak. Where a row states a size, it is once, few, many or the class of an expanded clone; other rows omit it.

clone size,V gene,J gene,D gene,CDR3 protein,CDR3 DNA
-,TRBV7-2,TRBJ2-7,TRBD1,CASSLVTGDEQYF,TGTGCCAGCAGCTTGGTGACAGGGGACGAGCAGTACTTC
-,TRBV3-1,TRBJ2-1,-,CASSQGVVNEQFF,TGTGCCAGCAGCCAAGGAGTGGTCAATGAGCAGTTCTTC
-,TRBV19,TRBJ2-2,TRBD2,CASTLSPGLDTTGELFF,TGTGCCAGTACCTTATCCCCGGGACTAGATACCACCGGGGAGCTGTTTTTT
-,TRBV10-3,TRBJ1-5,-,CAISESSGYQPQHF,TGTGCCATCAGTGAGTCGAGCGGCTATCAGCCCCAGCATTTT
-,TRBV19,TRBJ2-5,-,CASSIRGMAGVPETQYF,TGTGCCAGTAGTATAAGGGGTATGGCAGGAGTTCCGGAGACCCAGTACTTC
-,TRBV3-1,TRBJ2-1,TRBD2,CASSNRGGGDEQFF,TGTGCCAGCAGCAACCGGGGGGGCGGGGATGAGCAGTTCTTC
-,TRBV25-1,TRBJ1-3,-,CASSESRAGNTIYF,TGTGCCAGCAGTGAATCCCGGGCTGGAAACACCATATATTTT
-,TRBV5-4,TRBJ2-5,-,CASSFGTREETQYF,TGTGCCAGCAGCTTCGGGACTCGGGAAGAGACCCAGTACTTC
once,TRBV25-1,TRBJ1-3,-,CASRTDGNTIYF,TGTGCCAGCAGGACAGATGGAAACACCATATATTTT
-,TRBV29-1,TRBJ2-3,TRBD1,CSVDHSGQRTDTQYF,TGCAGCGTTGATCACTCGGGACAGCGCACAGATACGCAGTATTTT
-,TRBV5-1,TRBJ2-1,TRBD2,CASSASGGNNEQFF,TGCGCCAGCAGCGCGTCCGGGGGGAACAATGAGCAGTTCTTC
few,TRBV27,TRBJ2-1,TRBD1,CASRAQGGYNEQFF,TGTGCCAGCAGGGCACAGGGGGGATACAATGAGCAGTTCTTC
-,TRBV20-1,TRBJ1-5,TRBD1,CSAISDRESQPQHF,TGCAGTGCTATCAGCGACAGGGAGAGTCAGCCCCAGCATTTT
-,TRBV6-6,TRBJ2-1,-,CASSYVEKQFF,TGTGCCAGCAGTTACGTGGAAAAGCAGTTCTTC
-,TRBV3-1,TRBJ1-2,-,CASSQVKHYGYTF,TGTGCCAGCAGCCAAGTTAAGCACTATGGCTACACCTTC
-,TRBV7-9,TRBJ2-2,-,CASSPRVGDHTGELFF,TGTGCCAGCAGCCCCCGAGTTGGGGATCACACCGGGGAGCTGTTTTTT
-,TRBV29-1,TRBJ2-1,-,CSAGGSLGNEQFF,TGCAGCGCTGGCGGATCCCTTGGGAATGAGCAGTTCTTC
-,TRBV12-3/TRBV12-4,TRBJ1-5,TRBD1,CASSLDREHYHSNQPQHF,TGTGCCAGCAGTTTGGACAGGGAGCATTATCATAGCAATCAGCCCCAGCATTTT
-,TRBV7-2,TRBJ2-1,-,CASNPVTSYNEQFF,TGTGCCAGCAACCCGGTCACCTCCTACAATGAGCAGTTCTTC
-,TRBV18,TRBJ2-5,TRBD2,CASSPPGLQETQYF,TGTGCCAGCTCACCACCGGGACTACAAGAGACCCAGTACTTC
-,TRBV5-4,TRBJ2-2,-,CASSLESTVNTGELFF,TGTGCCAGCAGCTTGGAATCGACGGTGAACACCGGGGAGCTGTTTTTT
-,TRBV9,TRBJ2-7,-,CASSQDSYEQYF,TGTGCCAGCAGCCAGGATAGTTACGAGCAGTACTTC
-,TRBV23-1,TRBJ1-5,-,CASSQSLEPSNQPQHF,TGCGCCAGCAGTCAATCTCTGGAACCCAGCAATCAGCCCCAGCATTTT
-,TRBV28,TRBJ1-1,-,CASSSFSEAFF,TGTGCCAGCAGCTCGTTTTCTGAAGCTTTCTTT
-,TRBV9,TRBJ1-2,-,CASSSPRGFNYGYTF,TGTGCCAGCAGCTCACCCCGGGGGTTTAACTATGGCTACACCTTC
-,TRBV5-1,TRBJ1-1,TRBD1,CASSSDRGLNTEAFF,TGCGCCAGCAGCTCAGACAGGGGCTTGAACACTGAAGCTTTCTTT
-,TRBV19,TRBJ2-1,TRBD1,CASSVDRVGNEQFF,TGTGCCAGTAGTGTGGACAGGGTAGGAAATGAGCAGTTCTTC
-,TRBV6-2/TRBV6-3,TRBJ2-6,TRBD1,CASSRQGALTGANVLTF,TGTGCCAGCAGTAGACAGGGGGCGCTTACTGGGGCCAACGTCCTGACTTTC
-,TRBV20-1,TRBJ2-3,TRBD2,CSARDGLAGQDTQYF,TGCAGTGCTAGAGACGGACTAGCGGGACAAGATACGCAGTATTTT
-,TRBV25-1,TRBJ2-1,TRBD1,CASSESRTGYGNQQFF,TGTGCCAGCAGTGAATCCCGGACAGGGTACGGGAATCAGCAGTTCTTC
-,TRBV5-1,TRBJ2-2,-,CASSLDIGGHGELFF,TGCGCCAGCAGCTTGGATATCGGGGGCCACGGGGAGCTGTTTTTT
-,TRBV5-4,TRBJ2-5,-,CASHRPGETQYF,TGTGCCAGCCACAGACCCGGGGAGACCCAGTACTTC
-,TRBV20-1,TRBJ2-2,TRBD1,CSASQGASDTGELFF,TGCAGTGCTAGCCAGGGGGCCTCGGACACCGGGGAGCTGTTTTTT
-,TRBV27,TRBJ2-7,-,CASSLERGYYEQYF,TGTGCCAGCAGTTTAGAGCGCGGATACTACGAGCAGTACTTC
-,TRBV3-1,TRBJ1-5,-,CASSQGLAGTSNQPQHF,TGTGCCAGCAGCCAAGGTCTCGCTGGGACTAGCAATCAGCCCCAGCATTTT
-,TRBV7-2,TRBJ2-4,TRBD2,CASSLAAAGVGRNIQYF,TGTGCCAGCAGCTTAGCGGCGGCGGGAGTTGGGCGGAACATTCAGTACTTC
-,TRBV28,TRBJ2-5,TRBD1,CASSFLGTVQVTQYF,TGTGCCAGCAGTTTCCTGGGGACAGTTCAGGTGACCCAGTACTTC
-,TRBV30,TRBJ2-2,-,CAWRGGQVNTGELFF,TGTGCCTGGAGGGGAGGACAGGTTAACACCGGGGAGCTGTTTTTT
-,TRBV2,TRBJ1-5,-,CASSESRTAFQPQHF,TGTGCCAGCAGTGAATCTCGGACAGCCTTTCAGCCCCAGCATTTT
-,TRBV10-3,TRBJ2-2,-,CALRTANTGELFF,TGTGCCCTCAGGACAGCGAACACCGGGGAGCTGTTTTTT
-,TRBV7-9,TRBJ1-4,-,CASSMAGQGKEKLFF,TGTGCCAGCAGTATGGCGGGGCAGGGAAAAGAAAAACTGTTTTTT
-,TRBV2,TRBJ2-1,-,CASSELQAPPPYNEQFF,TGTGCCAGCAGTGAACTTCAGGCTCCTCCTCCCTACAATGAGCAGTTCTTC
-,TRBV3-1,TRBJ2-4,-,CASSHLLVSKNIQYF,TGTGCCAGCAGCCATCTTTTGGTATCCAAAAACATTCAGTACTTC
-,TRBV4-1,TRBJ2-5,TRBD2,CASSQVGSGGRETQYF,TGCGCCAGCAGCCAAGTGGGATCGGGGGGGCGAGAGACCCAGTACTTC
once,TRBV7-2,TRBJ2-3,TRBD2,CASSNTGTSFAQYF,TGTGCCAGCAGCAACACCGGGACTAGTTTTGCGCAGTATTTT
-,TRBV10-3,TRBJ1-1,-,CATNRVGGWTEAFF,TGTGCCACAAACAGGGTAGGGGGTTGGACTGAAGCTTTCTTT
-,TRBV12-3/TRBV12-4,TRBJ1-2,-,CASSLQGLGGYTF,TGTGCCAGCAGCCTTCAGGGGTTAGGAGGCTACACCTTC
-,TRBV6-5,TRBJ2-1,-,CASSRPNREQFF,TGTGCCAGCAGCCGACCCAATAGGGAGCAGTTCTTC
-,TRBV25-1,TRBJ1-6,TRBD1,CASSQTGTGNSPLHF,TGTGCCAGCAGTCAAACCGGGACAGGGAATTCACCCCTCCACTTT
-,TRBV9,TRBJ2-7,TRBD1,CASSVAQGSYEQYF,TGTGCCAGCAGCGTAGCACAGGGGTCCTACGAGCAGTACTTC
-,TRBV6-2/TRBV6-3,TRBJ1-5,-,CASRDLSNQPQHF,TGTGCCAGCCGGGACCTCAGCAATCAGCCCCAGCATTTT
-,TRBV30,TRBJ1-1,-,CAWSFQQNTEAFF,TGTGCCTGGAGTTTCCAGCAGAACACTGAAGCTTTCTTT
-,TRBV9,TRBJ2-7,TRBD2,CASSVTSGAGEQYF,TGTGCCAGCAGTGTGACTAGCGGGGCGGGGGAGCAGTACTTC
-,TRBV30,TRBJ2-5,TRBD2,CAWTSGYGTQYF,TGTGCCTGGACTAGCGGATATGGGACCCAGTACTTC
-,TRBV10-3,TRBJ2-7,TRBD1,CAISETGGAEQYF,TGTGCCATCAGTGAGACAGGGGGCGCCGAGCAGTACTTC
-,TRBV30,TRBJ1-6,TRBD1,CAWSPGTGGHSPLHF,TGTGCCTGGAGTCCCGGGACAGGGGGACATTCACCCCTCCACTTT
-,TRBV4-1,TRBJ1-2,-,CASSQDPYNYGYTF,TGCGCCAGCAGCCAAGACCCCTATAACTATGGCTACACCTTC
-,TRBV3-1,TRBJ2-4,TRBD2,CASSPGTSGRVIAKNIQYF,TGTGCCAGCAGCCCAGGGACTAGCGGGAGGGTAATAGCCAAAAACATTCAGTACTTC
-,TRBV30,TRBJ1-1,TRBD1,CAWSDRGAAEAFF,TGTGCCTGGAGTGACAGGGGGGCGGCTGAAGCTTTCTTT